One and the same sample provided the 11 T cell receptor beta chains below, sequenced in a study of graft-versus-host responses after intestinal transplantation (dated by TCRdb to 2020 to 2023). Library preparation used the immunoSEQ multiplex PCR assay. TCRdb provides this immuneACCESS table in a form limited to in-frame rearrangements. Some clones are lacking; in checked studies, under half of them reflect an unresolved V gene, and why the rest are absent is not known. The sample profile shows about 59,000 clones; 90% to 95% of them were found once. The ten largest clones capture about 0.4% of the sample. The time point tag for this specimen amounts to: cells obtained before transplantation from donor or recipient. For these receptors, no antigen is known. This specimen consisted of unstimulated CD4+ T cells sorted from spleen or lymph node cells, obtained before transplant. Receptor source: a human donor who was the organ donor for an intestinal transplant.

This rearrangement joins TRBV27 to TRBJ2-6, with D possibly TRBD1 on 6 matching bases. Germline CDR1 and CDR2: MNHEY and SMNVEV (reference sequence). The CDR3 loop spans 15 amino acids. V was trimmed by 3 bases and J by 3 bases, leaving 9 bases between them. The CDR3: CASSFQGLGANVLTF. The CDR3 DNA follows: TGTGCCAGCAGTTTCCAGGGGCTTGGGGCCAACGTCCTGACTTTC.

The chain is built from TRBV7-8 and TRBJ1-6; no definite D call. Germline V CDR1 and CDR2: SGHVS, FQNEAQ. The CDR3 runs to 12 residues. V lost 5 bases and J 9 bases, leaving 8 bases between the germline ends. The CDR3 bases are TGTGCCAGCAGCCTGCTGGCTTCACCCCTCCACTTT. The encoded protein is CASSLLASPLHF.

This clone was counted a single time. The genes are TRBV5-1 and TRBJ2-2; tentatively, D is TRBD1 or TRBD2 (6 bases each). Looked up from germline, CDR1 is SGHRS and CDR2 is YFSETQ. This CDR3 is built from 13 residues. Trimming removed 4 bases from V and 7 bases from J, with 11 bases in between. Written as DNA, the CDR3 is TGCGCCAGCAGCCTAAAGGGGGGCGGGGAGCTGTTTTTT. This translates into CASSLKGGGELFF. The full variable domain, in which reference TRBV5-1 and TRBJ2-2 provide the parts outside the CDR3, is KAGVTQTPRYLIKTRGQQVTLSCSPISGHRSVSWYQQTPGQGLQFLFEYFSETQRNKGNFPGRFSGRQFSNSRSEMNVSTLELGDSALYLCASSLKGGGELFFGEGSRLTVL.

V gene TRBV4-3 combines with J gene TRBJ2-7; D remains unclear. V shed 0 bases and J shed 6 bases, with 21 bases lying between them. The germline gives CDR1 LGHNA, CDR2 YSLEER. This CDR3 has 17 amino acids. CDR3 nucleotides: TGCGCCAGCAGCCAAGATTTAAATGCCGGAGCCCAGCGCGAGCAGTACTTC. Amino acids: CASSQDLNAGAQREQYF.

The chain recombines TRBV4-3 with TRBJ2-7; TRBD1 matches at 8 bases. The CDR3 totals 16 residues. CDR1 LGHNA and CDR2 YSLEER come from the germline V gene. V shed 8 bases and J 4 bases; nucleotides not matched to a gene: 16. In DNA, the CDR3 is TGCGCCAGCGCCGAATCGGTAGGACAGGGTTTTTACGAGCAGTACTTC. Its translation is CASAESVGQGFYEQYF.

A remark on this clone: A junction boundary mismatches the germline segment, possibly from a read error. The chain combines TRBV7-7 with TRBJ1-1, with 10 bases identical to TRBD1. The CDR3 has 14 amino acids. Germline values: CDR1 SSHAT, CDR2 FNYEAQ (reference sequence). The CDR3 loop is CASRTATGGGIHFF. The CDR3, as DNA: TGTGCTAGCAGGACCGCGACAGGGGGCGGGATTCATTTCTTT.

The rearrangement links TRBV4-3 to TRBJ2-7, with TRBD1 matching 9 bases. The V gene's germline CDR1 is LGHNA and CDR2 YSLEER. This CDR3 spans 15 amino acids. The trim removed 3 bases at V and 0 bases at J, leaving 3 bases unmatched. CDR3 region: CASSQATGGSYEQYF. The CDR3 DNA follows: TGCGCCAGCAGCCAGGCGACAGGGGGCTCCTACGAGCAGTACTTC.

The chain joins TRBV5-1 to TRBJ2-5; D not resolved. This CDR3 is built from 13 residues. Trimming removed 1 base at V and 5 bases at J, with 9 bases between. Germline V gene sequence: CDR1 SGHRS, CDR2 YFSETQ. CDR3 DNA sequence: TGCGCCAGCAGCTTGATGGGTGGGGAGACCCAGTACTTC. It encodes CASSLMGGETQYF.

The chain uses TRBV5-4 and TRBJ2-5; TRBD2 aligns across 7 bases. The germline gives CDR1 SGHNT, CDR2 YYREEE (reference sequence). The CDR3 covers 16 residues. V shed 0 bases, J shed 1 base, and the junction held 6 bases outside the gene matches. The CDR3 here is CASSLGPASGQETQYF. The CDR3 DNA reads as TGTGCCAGCAGCTTGGGGCCAGCTAGCGGCCAAGAGACCCAGTACTTC.

The chain couples TRBV4-1 to TRBJ2-2, with 7 nucleotides matching TRBD1. This CDR3 comprises 16 residues. In germline, CDR1 is MGHRA, CDR2 YSYEKL. Losses at the gene ends were 4 bases for V and 4 bases for J; bases not matched to a gene: 9. Here the CDR3 reads CASSPRQGRGTGELFF. The CDR3, as DNA: TGCGCCAGCAGCCCCAGACAGGGACGGGGCACCGGGGAGCTGTTTTTT.

V is TRBV6-5 and J is TRBJ2-5; 9 bases agree with TRBD2. V lost 4 bases and J lost 0; bases outside the gene matches: 0. Germline CDR1 is MNHEY and CDR2 is SVGAGI. The CDR3 sequence is 14 residues long. The CDR3 bases are TGTGCCAGCAGTTCTAGCGGGGACCAAGAGACCCAGTACTTC. This translates into CASSSSGDQETQYF.